Below are 13 T cell receptor beta chains sequenced from a single sample in a study of T-cell memory formation after mild COVID-19. TCRdb processed the 5' RACE reads anew with MiXCR; each CDR3 protein has one entry. The sample lists about 500,000 distinct CDR3 sequences; roughly 21% were seen once. The sequenced sample was PBMCs or a T cell subset sorted from them (not recorded which). The receptors derive from an adult woman who had mild COVID-19 (a few samples of this study predate the infection). Cell type and time point are not known.

This clonotype turned up a few times. V is TRBV20-1 and J is TRBJ1-1, with TRBD1 matching over 7 bases. CDR1 and CDR2 from the germline V gene are DFQATT and SNEGSKA (reference sequence). Trimming at V came to 0 bases and at J to 5 bases, leaving 9 bases not matched to a gene. The CDR3 sequence is 15 residues long. CDR3 protein: CSARDQGGARTEAFF. CDR3 sequence (DNA): TGCAGTGCTAGAGATCAGGGGGGGGCGCGGACTGAAGCTTTCTTT.

This clonotype was recorded a few times. The gene calls are TRBV29-1 and TRBJ1-2, with D uncertain. The CDR3 is 9 amino acids. Germline V gene data show CDR1 as SQVTM and CDR2 as ANQGSEA. The CDR3 DNA sequence: TGCTTCAGGCCCTATGGCTACACCTTC. Protein sequence: CFRPYGYTF.

This clonotype has just a few counts. CDR3 nucleotides: TGTGCCAGCAGCTCTAGACAAGTTGAGCAGTTCTTC. Amino acids: CASSSRQVEQFF. The V gene is TRBV7-9, the J gene TRBJ2-1; D not certain. Trimming stripped 4 bases from V and 9 bases from J, with 10 bases between. Germline CDR1 SEHNR, CDR2 FQNEAQ (reference sequence). This CDR3 region has 12 residues.

The V and J genes are TRBV20-1 and TRBJ2-4; 8 bases are a match to TRBD2. The V segment lost 5 bases and the J segment 1 base; nucleotides outside the gene matches: 10. The CDR3 is 16 amino acids. Germline V gives CDR1 DFQATT, CDR2 SNEGSKA (reference sequence). The DNA for the CDR3 is TGCAGTGCTGACCGGAGTAGCGGGACTGCCAAAAACATTCAGTACTTC. Encoded protein: CSADRSSGTAKNIQYF.

The chain uses TRBV5-1 and TRBJ1-2, with a tentative D call TRBD1 (5 bases). This CDR3 is 14 amino acids long. CDR1 is SGHRS and CDR2 is YFSETQ in the germline V gene. Trimming stripped 4 bases from V and 2 bases from J, with 12 bases between. Written as DNA, the CDR3 is TGCGCCAGCAGCCAGCTGGGGGGAAACTATGGCTACACCTTC. Protein product: CASSQLGGNYGYTF.

This clonotype was seen only once. The V gene is TRBV24-1, the J gene TRBJ2-1; D might be TRBD1 or TRBD2, each matching 5 bases. The germline CDR1 and CDR2 sequences are KGHDR and SFDVKD. The V end lost 4 bases, the J end lost 4 bases, and 16 bases lay between the germline ends. This CDR3 contains 16 residues. The DNA for the CDR3 is TGTGCCACCAGTGAATCCTCGGGACGGTTGTACAATGAGCAGTTCTTC. The encoded protein is CATSESSGRLYNEQFF.

This clonotype was found a few times. The rearrangement uses TRBV5-1 and TRBJ1-2; D gene unclear. The germline V gene encodes CDR1 SGHRS and CDR2 YFSETQ. This CDR3 is 14 amino acids long. Trimming stripped 1 base from V and 0 bases from J, with 7 bases between. The CDR3 region is CASSLTVSNYGYTF. CDR3 bases: TGCGCCAGCAGCTTGACAGTCTCTAACTATGGCTACACCTTC. The full variable domain, its missing parts supplied by reference TRBV5-1 and TRBJ1-2, is KAGVTQTPRYLIKTRGQQVTLSCSPISGHRSVSWYQQTPGQGLQFLFEYFSETQRNKGNFPGRFSGRQFSNSRSEMNVSTLELGDSALYLCASSLTVSNYGYTFGSGTRLTVV.

CDR3 coding DNA: TGTGCCACCAGTGAGGACAGGGTCCCCTACGAGCAGTACTTC. This codes for CATSEDRVPYEQYF. The V call is TRBV24-1, the J call TRBJ2-7; TRBD1 agrees at 8 bases. Germline-derived CDR1 and CDR2 are KGHDR and SFDVKD. This CDR3 spans 14 amino acids. With V trimmed by 4 bases and J by 2 bases, 3 bases remained unmatched.

V usage is TRBV12-3 or TRBV12-4 and J usage is TRBJ1-1, with a weak D call TRBD1 (5 bases). V shed 8 bases and J shed 8 bases, with 21 bases lying between them. The CDR3 runs 14 residues. The CDR3 protein is CASHFQGVQAEAFF. CDR3 nucleotide sequence: TGTGCCAGCCACTTCCAAGGGGTTCAGGCGGAAGCTTTCTTT.

The V and J genes are TRBV5-1 and TRBJ2-7, with 7 bases identical to TRBD1. This CDR3 is 14 amino acids long. J lost 1 base, V lost 2 bases, and 3 bases had no gene match. Germline CDR1 reads SGHRS; CDR2 reads YFSETQ. CDR3 DNA sequence: TGCGCCAGCAGCTTAATGACAGGGTCCTACGAGCAGTACTTC. It yields the protein CASSLMTGSYEQYF. Filled out from reference TRBV5-1 and TRBJ2-7, the complete variable domain reads KAGVTQTPRYLIKTRGQQVTLSCSPISGHRSVSWYQQTPGQGLQFLFEYFSETQRNKGNFPGRFSGRQFSNSRSEMNVSTLELGDSALYLCASSLMTGSYEQYFGPGTRLTVT.

CDR3 amino acids: CATSSGTGGIYGYTF. The CDR3 DNA sequence: TGTGCCACCAGCTCCGGGACAGGGGGTATCTATGGCTACACCTTC. The rearrangement joins TRBV24-1 to TRBJ1-2, with TRBD1 identical over 11 bases. The CDR3 sequence is 15 residues long. J lost 4 bases, V lost 7 bases, and 7 bases had no gene match. Per germline, CDR1 KGHDR and CDR2 SFDVKD.

This clonotype was observed a handful of times. V usage is TRBV20-1 and J usage is TRBJ2-7; 10 bases fit TRBD1. V dropped 0 bases and J dropped 6; count of bases not matched to a gene: 11. This CDR3 is built from 16 residues. The V gene's germline CDR1 is DFQATT and CDR2 SNEGSKA (reference sequence). The CDR3 is CSARDPRQGAFSEQYF. For the CDR3, the DNA is TGCAGTGCTAGAGATCCGAGACAGGGGGCGTTTAGCGAGCAGTACTTC.

The chain links TRBV6-6 to TRBJ2-6, with D perhaps TRBD1 (5 bases). Germline V CDR1 and CDR2: MNHNY, SVGAGI (reference sequence). This CDR3 comprises 18 residues. Trimming removed 3 bases from V and 1 base from J, with 16 bases in between. The CDR3 nucleotides are TGTGCCAGCAGTTATAAACCCGATACAGGATCTGGGGCCAACGTCCTGACTTTC. Encoded protein: CASSYKPDTGSGANVLTF.